This T cell receptor (beta chain) was recovered during a study of blood T cells in healthy people across ages. Study results and caveats: Since the PBMCs were unsorted, naive and antigen-experienced cells could not be conclusively compared.

Through a sample-barcoded 5' primer and a J-beta primer mix, a second PCR was run for roughly 7 to 12 cycles. MiXCR, run by TCRdb on the 5' RACE reads, gives a single entry per CDR3 protein. There are about 1 million distinct CDR3 sequences in the sample; around 43% occur only once, and approximately 20% lies in the top ten. The germline V gene has CDR1 MNHEY and CDR2 SMNVEV (reference sequence). V lost 3 bases to trimming and J lost 2 bases, with 7 bases between them. This CDR3 spans 13 amino acids. This clonotype was seen ten or more times. Its antigen is currently unknown. The specimen was blood. This clonotype originated in a woman aged 60-70 years in good health. The V and J genes are TRBV27 and TRBJ2-5; D gene ambiguous. In DNA, the CDR3 is TGTGCCAGCAGTTTGGAAAATCAAGAGACCCAGTACTTC. Its translation is CASSLENQETQYF.